The following is a TCR beta chain sequence with its context. The antigen this receptor binds is unknown. Per-base qualities were not stored, and no clone one base away is much larger. CDR1 SGHAT and CDR2 FQDESV are derived from the germline V gene (reference sequence). From V the trimming removes 1 base and from J it removes 2 bases, while the gene matches leave 9 bases of the junction unaccounted for. The CDR3 starts with the cysteine, ends with the phenylalanine, and has 18 residues. Only CDR3 DNA is held: 54 bases, read in frame from base 1. The data stem from a study of CD8 T cells in ankylosing spondylitis (TCRdb year 2017). Turning to the overall study: To find TCR variants linked to disease, the study profiled T cell receptor beta repertoires in ankylosing spondylitis patients and healthy donors. The full study cohort was made up of 25 ankylosing spondylitis patients and 108 healthy donors. Samples of peripheral blood were taken, and for ankylosing spondylitis patients, synovial fluid was collected as well. Broader findings and caveats from the paper: Significant enrichment of the disease-linked clones was reported in matched synovial fluid samples from ankylosing spondylitis patients. The disease-linked clones had a CD8+ phenotype and were found at relatively low frequencies in peripheral blood. Blood from ankylosing spondylitis patients appeared to be characterized by a TCR beta motif made up of under ten highly homologous amino acid variants. Some of the motif variants had been reported before in the synovial fluid and blood of reactive arthritis patients, a finding that suggests common disease-initiation mechanisms.

The data were produced on an Illumina HiSeq 2500. Quantitative 5'-RACE with molecular barcodes was the method used to prepare the TCR beta libraries. In the authors' own workflow: To identify disease-linked TCR variants, a new computational method was used, one built on a probabilistic model of VDJ rearrangement. Using fastp at Q25 and MiXCR, TCRdb reprocessed the public reads and kept productive beta chains. Identical CDR3 proteins give one entry, which carries the most common genes and DNA. TCRdb's processing, not the study's, gives the V and J calls here. The sample yields 220,000 or so distinct CDR3 sequences; approximately 16% were counted once. The top ten clones comprise about two fifths of the sample.

The chain is encoded by TRBV11-1 joined to TRBJ2-3; TRBD2 aligns with 10 central bases. Sequencing used blood, either unsorted or a sorted T cell fraction (not recorded which). The TCR comes from a male donor with ankylosing spondylitis. The CDR3 reads CASSLVRASGGNTDTQYF. The bases read TGTGCCAGCAGCTTAGTCCGGGCTAGCGGGGGAAACACAGATACGCAGTATTTT.